This TCR beta chain was sequenced in a study of beta chain features in type 1 diabetes. Of the isolated RNA, all was reverse transcribed, and so the sequenced material was expressed TCRB transcripts. Produced via immunoSEQ multiplex PCR; TCRdb's table is partial and in-frame only. The sample has 350,000 to 400,000 clones; more than 12% are singletons. The CDR3 sequence is 14 residues long. Germline V gives CDR1 MNHEY, CDR2 SMNVEV (reference sequence). The trim removed 6 bases at V and 7 bases at J, leaving 10 bases unmatched. The V call is TRBV27, the J call TRBJ2-7; 9 bases fit TRBD1. The sequence was obtained from a woman aged 18-35 years in good health. Source material: naive CD4+ T cells from blood. The CDR3 DNA is TGTGCCAGCAGCTCCGGGACAGGGTCGAGGGAGCAGTACTTC. Translating it yields CASSSGTGSREQYF.